The clone carrying this T cell receptor beta chain was observed at least ten times. Its cognate antigen is unknown. TCR beta CDR3 regions were amplified from RNA transcripts. With the HTBI primer set, the TCR CDR3 went through a first round of RT-PCR. TCRdb processed the multiplex PCR reads anew with MiXCR; each CDR3 protein has one entry. The data show 350,000 or so distinct CDR3 sequences, with around 18% seen just once and 15% held by the top ten. This specimen comes from a study of T cells in Graves' hyperthyroidism and ophthalmopathy. Study-wide points: Also found in blood were most expanded thyroid clonotypes above 0.001.

Uncontrolled infection, other autoimmune disease, pregnancy and lactation each barred patients from inclusion. Thyroid ultrasound and orbital computed tomography, with clinical symptoms and serum thyroxine and TRAb, informed diagnoses. V shed 5 bases and J shed 0 bases, with 14 bases lying between them. There are 15 residues in the CDR3. The V gene's germline CDR1 is DFQATT and CDR2 SNEGSKA (reference sequence). The receptor was derived from a woman aged 40 to 50 with Graves' ophthalmopathy. J is TRBJ1-5 and V is TRBV20-1; the D is unclear. Sequenced input: blood. DNA for the CDR3: TGCAGTGCTTCCGACCGACGGAATAGCAATCAGCCCCAGCATTTT. The encoded protein is CSASDRRNSNQPQHF.